This record covers a single T cell receptor beta chain. The antigen is not known. From germline, CDR1 is MNHNS and CDR2 SASEGT. This CDR3 has 16 residues. Trimming removed 5 bases at V and 0 bases at J, with 14 bases between. 5'-RACE, quantitative and with molecular barcodes, yielded the TCR beta libraries. TCRdb re-analysed the 5' RACE reads in MiXCR, keeping a single row per CDR3 protein. Of a few hundred thousand distinct CDR3 sequences in the sample, 20% to 25% are singletons; the top ten hold about a sixth. The data were taken from a study of CD8 T cells in ankylosing spondylitis. Findings and limits, study-wide: A TCR beta motif of roughly 8 highly homologous variants seemed to mark ankylosing spondylitis blood. Significantly higher representation of disease-linked clones was reported for matched ankylosing spondylitis synovial fluid.

The source of this sequence is a male donor with ankylosing spondylitis. This rearrangement joins TRBV6-1 to TRBJ2-1; D not certain. Material: blood, either unsorted or a sorted T cell fraction (not recorded which). The chain's CDR3 is CASSPLSRSSYNEQFF. The DNA of the CDR3 is TGTGCCAGCAGTCCCCTTTCCCGGAGCTCCTACAATGAGCAGTTCTTC.